This T cell receptor (beta chain) was identified in a study of T cell changes during pregnancy in multiple sclerosis. CDR1 is LNHDA and CDR2 is SQIVND in the germline V gene (reference sequence). After removal of 3 bases from V and 1 base from J, the junction contained 4 bases not matched to a gene. The CDR3 consists of 15 residues. TCRdb's table, derived via immunoSEQ multiplex PCR, lists solely in-frame clones and lacks some. Of 35,000 to 45,000 clones in the sample, approximately 91% were seen once. The starting material was CD4+ T cells from peripheral blood mononuclear cells, obtained in the second trimester of pregnancy. The V and J genes are TRBV19 and TRBJ1-2; 8 bases align to TRBD1. The sequence was obtained from a female donor in good health, enrolled as a control in a pregnancy study. In nucleotides, the CDR3 is TGTGCCAGTAGTATTCCGACAGGGGATAACTATGGCTACACCTTC. It specifies CASSIPTGDNYGYTF.